One and the same sample provided the 19 T cell receptor beta chains below, sequenced in a study of blood T cells in healthy people across ages (dated by TCRdb to between 2015 and 2017). The library was generated by 5' RACE. The instrument was an Illumina HiSeq 2500. A second PCR of about 7 to 12 cycles was run with a J-beta primer mix and a sample-barcoded 5' primer. TCRdb cleaned the public reads at Q25 with fastp, built clones with MiXCR and kept in-frame beta chains. Every distinct CDR3 protein forms one entry, paired with its most common genes and DNA. The table for this sample lists about 580,000 distinct CDR3 sequences; around 48% of them were counted only once. In total, the top ten clones hold about 22% of the sample. The sample was blood. All receptors derive from a man aged 80 or over in good health.

The chain is built from TRBV6-1 and TRBJ1-5; weak D call: TRBD1 (5 bases). Trimming took off 4 bases at V and 7 bases at J, with 20 bases between the two ends. Germline CDR1 MNHNS, CDR2 SASEGT. There are 16 residues in the CDR3. For the CDR3, the DNA is TGTGCCAGCAGTGCCCCTACCTCAGGGAGGGGACAGCCCCAGCATTTT. Amino acid sequence: CASSAPTSGRGQPQHF.

Only one count was recorded for this clonotype. The CDR3 here is CSAAGTSGTYEQYF. CDR3 coding DNA: TGCAGTGCAGCCGGGACTAGCGGCACCTACGAGCAGTACTTC. This sequence joins TRBV20-1 and TRBJ2-4; 11 bases are a match to TRBD2. The J call could be wrong; TRBJ2-7 is a better fit for the DNA end. This CDR3 is built from 14 residues. The germline V gene has CDR1 DFQATT and CDR2 SNEGSKA (reference sequence).

This clonotype was detected only a few times. The chain carries TRBV6-5 and TRBJ2-1; D perhaps matches TRBD1 (5 bases). Germline values: CDR1 MNHEY, CDR2 SVGAGI. Trimming removed 0 bases at V and 10 bases at J, with 16 bases between. The CDR3 is 15 residues long. CDR3 DNA: TGTGCCAGCAGTTACTCGGGGCAGGGCGTGTGGGAGCAGTTCTTC. It encodes CASSYSGQGVWEQFF.

The rearrangement joins TRBV7-2 to TRBJ2-3; unclear D gene. Deletions cut 5 bases from V and 6 bases from J, with 12 bases between. CDR1 is SGHTA, CDR2 FQGNSA, per germline. The CDR3 runs 13 residues. CDR3 coding DNA: TGTGCCAGCAGCCTTAGGCGTATGGATACGCAGTATTTT. Translating gives CASSLRRMDTQYF.

Only a few counts were recorded for this clonotype. The CDR3 reads CASSYPVAGGRHEQFF. The CDR3 DNA reads TGTGCCAGCAGTTACCCCGTGGCGGGGGGGCGGCATGAGCAGTTCTTC. J is TRBJ2-1 and V is TRBV6-5; TRBD2 agrees at 9 bases. Germline CDR1 reads MNHEY; CDR2 reads SVGAGI. The CDR3 is 16 amino acids. J was trimmed by 8 bases and V by 2 bases; bases with no gene match: 10.

This clonotype appeared a few times. The chain links TRBV28 to TRBJ2-7; D call uncertain. There are 14 residues in the CDR3. Trimming took 2 bases from V and 0 from J, leaving 8 bases between them. Germline-derived CDR1 and CDR2 are MDHEN and SYDVKM. The CDR3 region has the DNA TGTGCCAGCAGTTTAGAGACGTTCTCCTACGAGCAGTACTTC. Translated: CASSLETFSYEQYF.

This clonotype showed up just a few times. The chain recombines TRBV30 with TRBJ1-5; D not resolved. Germline CDR1 is GTSNPN and CDR2 is SVGIG (reference sequence). This CDR3 is built from 14 residues. Trimming removed 5 bases at V and 5 bases at J, with 16 bases between. CDR3: CAWWANQRDQPQHF. DNA of the CDR3: TGTGCCTGGTGGGCTAACCAGCGGGATCAGCCCCAGCATTTT.

The chain combines TRBV10-1 with TRBJ2-7, with D unresolved. CDR1 is WNHNN and CDR2 is SYGVQD in the germline V gene (reference sequence). The V and J ends lost 4 bases and 4 bases respectively, with 11 bases between them. The CDR3 loop spans 13 amino acids. The CDR3 region is CASSGGVRYEQYF. Written as DNA, the CDR3 is TGCGCCAGCAGTGGAGGCGTAAGGTACGAGCAGTACTTC.

The chain employs TRBV6-6 and TRBJ1-2; TRBD1 agrees at 10 bases. The CDR3 covers 15 residues. Germline loops: CDR1 MNHNY, CDR2 SVGAGI (reference sequence). The V gene end was trimmed by 6 bases and the J gene end by 3 bases; junction bases not matched to a gene: 7. The CDR3 sequence: CASSLQDRGDYGYTF. DNA for the CDR3: TGTGCCAGCAGCCTCCAGGACAGGGGGGACTATGGCTACACCTTC.

This clonotype has a single count. J is TRBJ2-2 and V is TRBV24-1; D is possibly TRBD1 or TRBD2 (6 bases each). Trimming pared 3 bases from V and 5 bases from J, leaving 12 bases between. In germline, CDR1 is KGHDR, CDR2 SFDVKD. This CDR3 region has 15 residues. CDR3 residues: CATSDIRRGTGELFF. The DNA of the CDR3 is TGTGCCACCAGTGATATCCGGAGGGGGACCGGGGAGCTGTTTTTT.

This clonotype was seen a handful of times. Possible read error: a much larger clone is one base away. This chain connects TRBV6-6 to TRBJ2-7; D uncertain. The CDR3 loop spans 14 amino acids. The V end lost 5 bases, the J end lost 1 base, and 12 bases lay between the germline ends. Germline V lookup: CDR1 MNHNY, CDR2 SVGAGI (reference sequence). The CDR3 region has the DNA TGTGCCAGCAGTGCGACACTTTATTCCTACGAGCAGTACTTC. Its protein is CASSATLYSYEQYF.

In regard to this clonotype: It may be a read error: a sequence one base away is much more abundant. The chain uses TRBV6-6 and TRBJ2-1, with D possibly being TRBD2 (5 bases). Trimming pared 8 bases from V and 10 bases from J, leaving 15 bases between. The germline gives CDR1 MNHNY, CDR2 SVGAGI (reference sequence). There are 12 residues in the CDR3. The CDR3 DNA sequence: TGTGCCAGCGGGAGTTTCGGCTACGAGCAGTTCTTC. Protein: CASGSFGYEQFF.

This clonotype was observed many times. CDR3 amino acids: CASSYSSARSGANVLTF. CDR3 DNA sequence: TGTGCCAGCAGTTACTCATCGGCAAGATCTGGGGCCAACGTCCTGACTTTC. V gene TRBV6-5 combines with J gene TRBJ2-6, with D unresolved. There are 17 residues in the CDR3. In germline, CDR1 is MNHEY, CDR2 SVGAGI. Trimming cost V 0 bases and J 1 base, with 10 bases left between them.

The chain joins TRBV5-4 to TRBJ1-2; unclear D gene. This CDR3 comprises 12 residues. Germline CDR1 is SGHNT and CDR2 is YYREEE (reference sequence). V shed 5 bases and J shed 6 bases, with 11 bases lying between them. The DNA for the CDR3 is TGTGCCAGCAGTCGGACGGAAGATGGCTACACCTTC. Protein sequence: CASSRTEDGYTF.

J is TRBJ2-7 and V is TRBV11-3; 8 bases are shared with TRBD2. The germline V gene has CDR1 SGHNT and CDR2 YENEEA. This CDR3 contains 15 residues. Germline trimming cut 1 base from V and 3 bases from J; bases unmatched to any gene: 5. CDR3 in amino acids: CASSLASGSHYEQYF. CDR3 bases: TGTGCCAGCAGCTTAGCTAGCGGGTCCCACTACGAGCAGTACTTC.

The chain carries TRBV6-1 and TRBJ2-5; perhaps TRBD1 as D (6 bases). The J call may not be correct, given that the DNA end is closer to TRBJ2-7. The CDR3 sequence is 14 residues long. CDR1 MNHNS and CDR2 SASEGT come from the germline V gene. The CDR3 loop is CASSVQGPNYEQYF. The CDR3 DNA is TGTGCCAGCAGTGTTCAGGGGCCCAACTACGAGCAGTACTTC.

The table lists this clonotype with many counts. The chain joins TRBV5-1 to TRBJ2-1; D remains unclear. V was shortened by 2 bases and J by 7 bases, with 13 bases between the two germline ends. The V gene's germline CDR1 is SGHRS and CDR2 YFSETQ. CDR3 length equals 14 residues. The CDR3 DNA sequence: TGCGCCAGCAGCTTAGAAGGGTCTCCGAATGAGCAGTTCTTC. Protein: CASSLEGSPNEQFF.

This clonotype appeared a single time. This chain joins TRBV10-3 and TRBJ2-2; tentatively, D is TRBD1 (5 bases). This CDR3 has 15 residues. V lost 0 bases, J lost 5 bases, and 10 bases lay in between. CDR1 is ENHRY and CDR2 is SYGVKD in the germline V gene. The CDR3 here is CAISESQGWTGELFF. As DNA, the CDR3 is TGTGCCATCAGTGAGTCGCAGGGTTGGACCGGGGAGCTGTTTTTT.

This clonotype occurred a few times. V usage is TRBV7-2 and J usage is TRBJ2-7, with unresolved D. The CDR3 length is 14 residues. Trimming stripped 5 bases from V and 0 bases from J, with 11 bases between. Germline V CDR1 and CDR2: SGHTA, FQGNSA. CDR3 nucleotide sequence: TGTGCCAGCAGCGCCTCCGGCTCCTCCTACGAGCAGTACTTC. Its protein is CASSASGSSYEQYF. The full variable domain, completed using reference TRBV7-2 and TRBJ2-7, is GAGVSQSPSNKVTEKGKDVELRCDPISGHTALYWYRQSLGQGLEFLIYFQGNSAPDKSGLPSDRFSAERTGGSVSTLTIQRTQQEDSAVYLCASSASGSSYEQYFGPGTRLTVT.